A single sample is the source of the 19 T cell receptor beta chains below, sequenced in a study of T cell responses to AZD1222 COVID-19 vaccine. The data were produced by immunoSEQ multiplex PCR, yet TCRdb's version contains in-frame clones alone and is incomplete. The profile covers 70,000 to 80,000 clones, with roughly 90% appearing a single time and under 3% taken by the ten largest. Sequenced material: peripheral blood, taken on day 0 of AZD1222 vaccination. The receptors come from an adult in good health.

The chain links TRBV6-5 to TRBJ2-3; D is uncertain. V was trimmed by 7 bases and J by 9 bases, leaving 20 bases between them. The CDR3 is 14 residues long. CDR1 is MNHEY and CDR2 is SVGAGI in the germline V gene. The CDR3 DNA follows: TGTGCCAGCATCCCCTCACGAACCGGCTTCACGCAGTATTTT. This encodes CASIPSRTGFTQYF.

The chain recombines TRBV7-8 with TRBJ2-1, with 10 positions matching TRBD2. CDR1 is SGHVS and CDR2 is FQNEAQ in the germline V gene. CDR3 length equals 15 residues. Losses at the gene ends were 4 bases for V and 9 bases for J; bases not matched to a gene: 9. CDR3: CASSWSGRAVGEQFF. The CDR3 DNA sequence: TGTGCCAGCAGCTGGAGCGGGAGGGCCGTCGGTGAGCAGTTCTTC.

This rearrangement joins TRBV30 to TRBJ1-1; D not resolved. Per the germline V gene, CDR1 is GTSNPN and CDR2 is SVGIG (reference sequence). Trimming removed 1 base from V and 8 bases from J, with 14 bases in between. The CDR3 consists of 13 residues. The CDR3 bases are TGTGCCTGGAGTGAAACGGTGCAGAGCGAAGCTTTCTTT. Protein: CAWSETVQSEAFF.

In DNA, the CDR3 is TGTGCCAGCAGTTTAGCAGGGTCAGATACGCAGTATTTT. This translates into CASSLAGSDTQYF. This chain joins TRBV12-3 or TRBV12-4 and TRBJ2-3; D is ambiguous. Trimming removed 0 bases from V and 4 bases from J, with 5 bases in between. CDR3 length: 13 residues.

The V call is TRBV24-1, the J call TRBJ2-2; the match to TRBD2 covers 8 bases. This CDR3 is 15 amino acids long. The junction had 6 bases not matched to a gene; V was cut back by 5 bases and J by 5 bases. Germline lookup yields CDR1 KGHDR and CDR2 SFDVKD. The CDR3 loop reads CATSVGSGVTGELFF. The CDR3 DNA is TGTGCCACCAGTGTAGGTAGCGGGGTTACCGGGGAGCTGTTTTTT.

V is TRBV21-1 and J is TRBJ1-1; whether TRBD1, the table's D call, matches the DNA was not checked. TRBV21-1 is a listed pseudogene. The length of the CDR3 is 14 residues. The CDR3 protein is CASSGRDRNTEAFF. In nucleotides, the CDR3 is TGTGCCAGCAGTGGCCGGGACAGGAACACTGAAGCTTTCTTT.

V usage is TRBV5-1 and J usage is TRBJ1-4; TRBD1 is a possible D gene (6 bases). The CDR3 contains 15 residues. V lost 4 bases and J lost 3, with 13 bases in between. The V gene's germline CDR1 is SGHRS and CDR2 YFSETQ. Written as DNA, the CDR3 is TGCGCCAGCAGCAGAAACAGGGATTCTAATGAAAAACTGTTTTTT. Protein sequence: CASSRNRDSNEKLFF. Looking up the rest from reference TRBV5-1 and TRBJ1-4 gives the full variable domain: KAGVTQTPRYLIKTRGQQVTLSCSPISGHRSVSWYQQTPGQGLQFLFEYFSETQRNKGNFPGRFSGRQFSNSRSEMNVSTLELGDSALYLCASSRNRDSNEKLFFGSGTQLSVL.

This sequence joins TRBV7-8 and TRBJ1-1; D gene unclear. V was pared by 5 bases and J by 8 bases, with 12 bases between. This CDR3 contains 12 residues. From germline, CDR1 is SGHVS and CDR2 FQNEAQ. The DNA of the CDR3 is TGTGCCAGCAGCCCACGGGCCACGGAAGCTTTCTTT. This gives the protein CASSPRATEAFF.

This chain connects TRBV6-5 to TRBJ2-2; a weak D match, TRBD1 (6 bases). Between the trimmed V and J ends, which lost 6 bases and 2 bases, there was a span of 13 bases. The CDR3 length is 15 residues. CDR1 is MNHEY, CDR2 SVGAGI, per germline. CDR3 amino acids: CASRKGDTNTGELFF. CDR3 coding DNA: TGTGCCAGCAGGAAGGGGGACACCAACACCGGGGAGCTGTTTTTT.

The J gene is TRBJ1-1, the V gene TRBV28; D might be TRBD1 (5 bases). The germline gives CDR1 MDHEN, CDR2 SYDVKM. The CDR3 is 11 residues long. V was shortened by 2 bases and J by 8 bases, with 6 bases between the two germline ends. The CDR3 DNA is TGTGCCAGCAGTTTAGGGGCAGAAGCTTTCTTT. As protein: CASSLGAEAFF.

This clone was seen a single time. The gene calls are TRBV7-2 and TRBJ2-1; 7 positions agree with TRBD2. The CDR3 sequence is 15 residues long. Trimming cost V 5 bases and J 4 bases; bases outside gene matches: 8. The germline CDR1 and CDR2 sequences are SGHTA and FQGNSA. CDR3 sequence reads: CASSPGGVGYNEQFF. In DNA, the CDR3 is TGTGCCAGCAGCCCGGGGGGAGTTGGTTACAATGAGCAGTTCTTC.

The chain couples TRBV28 to TRBJ2-4, with D tentatively TRBD1 (5 bases). The CDR3 contains 16 residues. Germline CDR1 and CDR2: MDHEN and SYDVKM. V was pared by 5 bases and J by 8 bases, with 22 bases between. The CDR3, as DNA: TGTGCCAGCAGTCCTGCCGGACATATCGCTGGGGACATTCAGTACTTC. It codes for CASSPAGHIAGDIQYF.

The chain couples TRBV7-8 to TRBJ2-7; TRBD2 matches at 8 bases. The CDR3 extends over 15 amino acids. CDR1 and CDR2 from the germline V gene are SGHVS and FQNEAQ. V lost 3 bases and J lost 4; bases outside the gene matches: 8. The CDR3 protein is CASSFGLAPGYEQYF. CDR3 sequence (DNA): TGTGCCAGCAGCTTCGGACTAGCCCCTGGTTACGAGCAGTACTTC. The complete variable domain, with remaining parts taken from reference TRBV7-8 and TRBJ2-7, reads GAGVSQSPRYKVAKRGQDVALRCDPISGHVSLFWYQQALGQGPEFLTYFQNEAQLDKSGLPSDRFFAERPEGSVSTLKIQRTQQEDSAVYLCASSFGLAPGYEQYFGPGTRLTVT.

CDR3 amino acids: CASSIIGGQPQHF. CDR3 bases: TGTGCCAGTAGTATCATCGGGGGACAGCCCCAGCATTTT. The genes are TRBV19 and TRBJ1-5, with TRBD1 as a possible D gene (5 bases). The V end lost 3 bases, the J end lost 7 bases, and 10 bases lay between the germline ends. Per the germline V gene, CDR1 is LNHDA and CDR2 is SQIVND (reference sequence). The CDR3 extends over 13 amino acids.

The chain employs TRBV29-1 and TRBJ1-2; 7 bases align to TRBD1. There are 11 residues in the CDR3. Looked up from germline, CDR1 is SQVTM and CDR2 is ANQGSEA. V shed 6 bases, J shed 10 bases, and the junction held 8 bases outside the gene matches. The CDR3 DNA is TGCAGCGTGCGGTCAACAGGGGACTACACCTTC. This codes for CSVRSTGDYTF.

The table lists this clone with a count of one. The CDR3, as DNA: TGTGCCAGCAGCCAAGATAGGGCCCAGGAGGGCTCTGGAAACACCATATATTTT. Its translation is CASSQDRAQEGSGNTIYF. The chain has TRBV3-1 (or the pseudogene TRBV3-2) and TRBJ1-3; D gene ambiguous. The germline V gene has CDR1 LGHDT and CDR2 YNNKEL (reference sequence). The CDR3 loop spans 18 amino acids. The V gene lost 0 bases and the J gene lost 0 bases, with 15 bases spanning the gap.

The chain employs TRBV19 and TRBJ1-5; 9 bases fit TRBD1. The CDR3 is 15 amino acids. V shed 9 bases and J 1 base; nucleotides not matched to a gene: 7. Germline loops: CDR1 LNHDA, CDR2 SQIVND (reference sequence). The CDR3: CASQDRGLSNQPQHF. DNA of the CDR3: TGTGCCAGCCAGGACAGGGGATTAAGCAATCAGCCCCAGCATTTT.

The chain is built from TRBV27 and TRBJ1-1; D is perhaps TRBD1 (6 bases). The V end lost 2 bases, the J end lost 5 bases, and 12 bases lay between the germline ends. The CDR3 runs to 14 residues. Germline CDR1 reads MNHEY; CDR2 reads SMNVEV (reference sequence). CDR3 loop: CASSLQGRGTEAFF. CDR3 nucleotide sequence: TGTGCCAGCAGTTTACAGGGGAGAGGGACTGAAGCTTTCTTT.

The chain couples TRBV7-8 to TRBJ2-3; 11 nucleotides agree with TRBD2. This CDR3 spans 14 amino acids. Germline V gene lookup returns CDR1 SGHVS and CDR2 FQNEAQ. V shed 4 bases and J 4 bases; nucleotides not matched to a gene: 1. The CDR3 loop reads CASSSSGRSDTQYF. The CDR3 region has the DNA TGTGCCAGCAGCTCTAGCGGGAGGTCAGATACGCAGTATTTT.